What follows is one TCR beta chain and its context. This entry belongs to a study of blood T cell repertoires in COVID-19. CDR3 length: 15 residues. The germline V gene has CDR1 MNHEY and CDR2 SMNVEV (reference sequence). The junction had 10 bases not matched to a gene; V was cut back by 4 bases and J by 5 bases. Authors' methods: Amplification of reference gene primers was used by the study to estimate nucleated cell counts. Clones were read by immunoSEQ multiplex PCR, and TCRdb kept only the in-frame ones, dropping some. The D gene and trimming were derived from the DNA, and the V and J assignments and clone size from that table. The sample has under 350,000 clones, 85% seen once.

This chain links TRBV27 with TRBJ1-2, with 7 nucleotides matching TRBD1. The TCR comes from a human donor in a cohort sampled during active COVID-19. The source material was peripheral blood. CDR3 protein: CASSSRDRPYYGYTF. The CDR3 nucleotides read TGTGCCAGCAGTTCCCGGGACAGACCTTATTATGGCTACACCTTC.